The 30 T cell receptor beta chains below were found in one sample sequenced in a study of cytomegalovirus exposure and HLA in healthy donors. This PCR relied on a set of 60 Vbeta primers and 13 Jbeta primers. Using immunoSEQ multiplex PCR, the repertoire was profiled, and TCRdb retains in-frame clones only, with some absent. The sample contains under 250,000 clones, 70% to 90% of which appear only once. The sequenced material came from PBMCs. All receptors come from a girl aged 2-10 years in good health and CMV-seronegative.

The chain links TRBV6-5 to TRBJ2-3; perhaps TRBD2 as D (6 bases). Trimming pared 5 bases from V and 3 bases from J, leaving 12 bases between. The CDR3 totals 14 residues. Germline-derived CDR1 and CDR2 are MNHEY and SVGAGI. The DNA of the CDR3 is TGTGCCAGCAGTGCGCGGCGGGGAACAGATACGCAGTATTTT. It translates to CASSARRGTDTQYF.

The rearrangement uses TRBV19 and TRBJ2-7; 9 positions agree with TRBD2. V trimming: 5 bases; J trimming: 2 bases; junction bases outside the gene matches: 10. Per germline, CDR1 LNHDA and CDR2 SQIVND (reference sequence). The CDR3 has 16 residues. DNA of the CDR3: TGTGCCAGTAGTCTCAAGACTAGCGGCCGGACCTACGAGCAGTACTTC. Translation gives CASSLKTSGRTYEQYF.

The sample holds a few counts of this clone. The J gene is TRBJ2-7, the V gene TRBV25-1, with 8 bases that match TRBD2. There are 15 residues in the CDR3. CDR1 and CDR2 (germline): MGHDK, SYGVNS. Germline trimming cut 2 bases from V and 2 bases from J; bases unmatched to any gene: 5. The CDR3 nucleotides are TGTGCCAGCAGTGAAGGACTAGCAATACCCTACGAGCAGTACTTC. This codes for CASSEGLAIPYEQYF.

This clone showed up just a few times. V gene TRBV5-1 combines with J gene TRBJ1-2; perhaps TRBD1 as D (6 bases). This CDR3 comprises 17 residues. Trimming removed 4 bases at V and 4 bases at J, with 23 bases between. Germline CDR1 reads SGHRS; CDR2 reads YFSETQ. In DNA form, the CDR3 reads TGCGCCAGCAGCCAGGGGACGGCACGTCCGACCTTCTATGGCTACACCTTC. This sequence encodes CASSQGTARPTFYGYTF.

The V call is TRBV19, the J call TRBJ2-5; 9 nucleotides match TRBD1. Germline loops: CDR1 LNHDA, CDR2 SQIVND (reference sequence). V shed 5 bases, J shed 4 bases, and the junction held 5 bases outside the gene matches. The CDR3 length is 14 residues. CDR3 nucleotides: TGTGCCAGTAGTCCGCAGACAGGGGGAGAGACCCAGTACTTC. Residues: CASSPQTGGETQYF.

This sequence joins TRBV29-1 and TRBJ2-3, with D tentatively TRBD2 (7 bases). Germline lookup yields CDR1 SQVTM and CDR2 ANQGSEA. V dropped 3 bases and J dropped 0 bases, with 13 bases sitting between them. This CDR3 is 15 amino acids long. The CDR3 coding sequence is TGCAGCGTTGAGTTGGGGGGGGCTAGCACAGATACGCAGTATTTT. Encoded protein: CSVELGGASTDTQYF.

The chain combines TRBV2 with TRBJ1-1; no clear D. With 4 bases removed from V and 2 bases from J, the gap between germline ends came to 14 bases. This CDR3 has 15 amino acids. CDR1 and CDR2 from the germline V gene are SNHLY and FYNNEI. CDR3 residues: CASSANGRLNTEAFF. In DNA form, the CDR3 reads TGTGCCAGCAGTGCGAACGGGAGACTCAACACTGAAGCTTTCTTT.

The chain has TRBV7-9 and TRBJ1-4, with 10 positions matching TRBD1. The J segment lost 10 bases and the V segment lost 5 bases, leaving 7 bases of the junction unmatched. Germline V lookup: CDR1 SEHNR, CDR2 FQNEAQ (reference sequence). The CDR3 sequence is 14 residues long. CDR3 residues: CASSPSTGGGKLFF. The CDR3 DNA reads TGTGCCAGCAGCCCTTCGACAGGGGGCGGAAAACTGTTTTTT.

V usage is TRBV11-3 and J usage is TRBJ1-5, with 7 bases lining up with TRBD1. Germline CDR1 SGHNT, CDR2 YENEEA. The CDR3 sequence is 15 residues long. The ends lost 2 bases at V and 6 bases at J; junction bases unmatched: 7. CDR3 region: CASSLTSTGAQPQHF. In DNA, the CDR3 is TGTGCCAGCAGCTTAACGTCCACAGGGGCTCAGCCCCAGCATTTT.

Turning to this clone: One end of the junction does not line up with germline, which may come from a read error. CDR3 residues: CASTYDRGGEKLFF. The CDR3 DNA reads TGTGCCAGCACTTACGACAGGGGTGGTGAAAAACTGTTTTTT. V gene TRBV6-5 combines with J gene TRBJ1-4; 8 nucleotides agree with TRBD1. CDR3 length: 14 amino acids. CDR1 and CDR2 from the germline V gene are MNHEY and SVGAGI.

J is TRBJ2-5 and V is TRBV6-1; 7 bases fit TRBD2. Per the germline V gene, CDR1 is MNHNS and CDR2 is SASEGT. V lost 1 base to trimming and J lost 5 bases; unmatched junction nucleotides: 7. The CDR3 is 15 amino acids. The CDR3, as DNA: TGTGCCAGCAGTGAAGTGGGAGGGCCTTCGGAGACCCAGTACTTC. Protein product: CASSEVGGPSETQYF.

The V and J genes are TRBV12-5 and TRBJ2-3; D not resolved. CDR3 size: 13 residues. CDR1 LGHNT and CDR2 FRNRAP come from the germline V gene. Trimming cost V 2 bases and J 6 bases, with 9 bases left between them. The CDR3 loop reads CASGLLEADTQYF. CDR3 in DNA: TGTGCTAGTGGTTTGTTAGAAGCGGATACGCAGTATTTT.

The V gene is TRBV7-8, the J gene TRBJ1-2; the match to TRBD1 covers 11 bases. Per germline, CDR1 SGHVS and CDR2 FQNEAQ. The CDR3 is 15 residues long. Losses at the gene ends were 0 bases for V and 7 bases for J; bases not matched to a gene: 4. The CDR3, as DNA: TGTGCCAGCAGCTTAGCCGGGACAGGGGGAGGTGGCTACACCTTC. Residues: CASSLAGTGGGGYTF.

The chain carries TRBV5-1 and TRBJ2-7, with 8 bases matching TRBD1. The germline CDR1 and CDR2 sequences are SGHRS and YFSETQ. This CDR3 contains 14 residues. V shed 2 bases and J 2 bases; nucleotides not matched to a gene: 3. This chain's CDR3 is CASSFRTGPYEQYF. DNA for the CDR3: TGCGCCAGCAGCTTTCGGACAGGGCCCTACGAGCAGTACTTC.

This chain joins TRBV6-5 and TRBJ2-1, with TRBD1 identical over 7 bases. The V segment lost 5 bases and the J segment 8 bases; nucleotides outside the gene matches: 3. CDR1 and CDR2 (germline): MNHEY, SVGAGI. The CDR3 has 12 amino acids. CDR3 sequence: CASSGRGHEQFF. As DNA, the CDR3 is TGTGCCAGCAGTGGTAGGGGGCATGAGCAGTTCTTC.

The gene calls are TRBV7-9 and TRBJ2-7, with 9 nucleotides matching TRBD2. The CDR3 runs to 17 residues. V lost 5 bases and J lost 2; bases outside the gene matches: 13. Germline CDR1 and CDR2: SEHNR and FQNEAQ (reference sequence). The CDR3 here is CASSVNSGRFPPYEQYF. CDR3 in DNA: TGTGCCAGCAGCGTTAATAGCGGGAGATTTCCCCCCTACGAGCAGTACTTC.

The gene calls are TRBV5-8 and TRBJ2-7, with TRBD1 matching 8 bases. This CDR3 spans 14 amino acids. The trim removed 2 bases at V and 2 bases at J, leaving 3 bases unmatched. Germline CDR1 is SGHTS and CDR2 is YDEGEE. The CDR3 region is CASSFRGRAYEQYF. For the CDR3, the DNA is TGTGCCAGCAGCTTCAGGGGGCGAGCCTACGAGCAGTACTTC. The complete variable domain, with remaining parts taken from reference TRBV5-8 and TRBJ2-7, reads EAGVTQSPTHLIKTRGQQATLRCSPISGHTSVYWYQQALGLGLQFLLWYDEGEERNRGNFPPRFSGRQFPNYSSELNVNALELEDSALYLCASSFRGRAYEQYFGPGTRLTVT.

V usage is TRBV5-5 and J usage is TRBJ2-7, with a tentative D call TRBD2 (5 bases). The CDR3 contains 13 residues. The germline CDR1 and CDR2 sequences are SGHKS and YYEKEE (reference sequence). Trimming took 4 bases from V and 5 from J, leaving 13 bases between them. The CDR3 spells CASSGRAFDEQYF. Here the CDR3 DNA reads TGTGCCAGCAGCGGGCGGGCTTTCGACGAGCAGTACTTC.

This chain links TRBV5-1 with TRBJ2-5; the match to TRBD2 covers 9 bases. This CDR3 is built from 18 residues. The J segment lost 1 base and the V segment lost 4 bases, leaving 14 bases of the junction unmatched. Germline assignment: CDR1 SGHRS and CDR2 YFSETQ. CDR3 sequence (DNA): TGCGCCAGCAGCGGCCGGGGTTGGCGGGAGGGCCCCCAAGAGACCCAGTACTTC. This gives the protein CASSGRGWREGPQETQYF.

The chain employs TRBV5-8 and TRBJ2-5; 14 bases are a match to TRBD2. The CDR3 runs 16 residues. Germline CDR1 SGHTS, CDR2 YDEGEE. Trimming took 4 bases from V and 5 from J; bases not matched to a gene: 7. The CDR3 loop reads CASSRGLAGVAETQYF. CDR3 nucleotides: TGTGCCAGCAGCCGGGGACTAGCGGGAGTTGCCGAGACCCAGTACTTC.

This sequence joins TRBV11-2 and TRBJ2-7; possible D gene TRBD1, 5 bases. CDR3 length: 14 residues. V gave up 4 bases and J gave up 4 bases, with 14 bases separating them. The germline CDR1 and CDR2 sequences are SGHAT and FQNNGV. Written as DNA, the CDR3 is TGTGCCAGCAGCTCTCTTAGGGGTCGGTACGAGCAGTACTTC. Residues: CASSSLRGRYEQYF. Combining the CDR3 with reference TRBV11-2 and TRBJ2-7 gives the whole variable domain EAGVAQSPRYKIIEKRQSVAFWCNPISGHATLYWYQQILGQGPKLLIQFQNNGVVDDSQLPKDRFSAERLKGVDSTLKIQPAKLEDSAVYLCASSSLRGRYEQYFGPGTRLTVT.

This clone was detected once. The V and J genes are TRBV29-1 and TRBJ1-1, with a weak D call TRBD1 (6 bases). The CDR3 spans 13 residues. V lost 4 bases, J lost 4 bases, and 13 bases lay in between. Germline assignment: CDR1 SQVTM and CDR2 ANQGSEA. The DNA of the CDR3 is TGCAGCGTTGGAACAGGGCCGAGCACTGAAGCTTTCTTT. It specifies CSVGTGPSTEAFF.

The chain combines TRBV5-1 with TRBJ1-1; 7 nucleotides line up with TRBD1. Looked up from germline, CDR1 is SGHRS and CDR2 is YFSETQ. The CDR3 sequence is 15 residues long. Trimming removed 3 bases from V and 1 base from J; junction bases left unmatched: 6. This CDR3 is CASSWGDSRNTEAFF. DNA of the CDR3: TGCGCCAGCAGCTGGGGGGACAGTAGGAACACTGAAGCTTTCTTT.

The rearrangement joins TRBV6-4 to TRBJ2-3; 9 bases align to TRBD2. Germline V lookup: CDR1 MRHNA, CDR2 SNTAGT. J gave up 4 bases and V 3 bases, and 11 bases lay outside the gene matches. The CDR3 length is 17 residues. As DNA, the CDR3 is TGTGCCAGCAGTGAAGGATTCGCGGGAGGGCCTTCAGATACGCAGTATTTT. Its protein product is CASSEGFAGGPSDTQYF.

The chain carries TRBV5-1 and TRBJ2-1; 8 nucleotides agree with TRBD1. CDR1 and CDR2 (germline): SGHRS, YFSETQ. The V segment lost 4 bases and the J segment 5 bases; nucleotides outside the gene matches: 11. The CDR3 is 16 residues long. CDR3 DNA sequence: TGCGCCAGCAGCCAAGAACAGGGGGGCTTAAACAATGAGCAGTTCTTC. This sequence encodes CASSQEQGGLNNEQFF.

The chain employs TRBV27 and TRBJ2-3, with TRBD2 as a possible D gene (6 bases). Per germline, CDR1 MNHEY and CDR2 SMNVEV (reference sequence). The CDR3 covers 13 residues. V shed 7 bases and J shed 4 bases, with 12 bases lying between them. CDR3 protein: CASTSGGPDTQYF. The CDR3, as DNA: TGTGCCAGCACCTCCGGGGGTCCAGATACGCAGTATTTT.

The chain carries TRBV6-6 and TRBJ1-5; weak D call: TRBD1 (5 bases). Trimming removed 2 bases from V and 0 bases from J, with 8 bases in between. CDR3 length: 15 amino acids. Germline-derived CDR1 and CDR2 are MNHNY and SVGAGI (reference sequence). The CDR3 DNA is TGTGCCAGCAGTTACGGGGGGGGTAGCAATCAGCCCCAGCATTTT. It encodes CASSYGGGSNQPQHF.

This chain links TRBV6-5 with TRBJ2-1; 15 nucleotides agree with TRBD2. This CDR3 region has 15 residues. Germline values: CDR1 MNHEY, CDR2 SVGAGI. V dropped 6 bases and J dropped 7; count of bases not matched to a gene: 4. For the CDR3, the DNA is TGTGCCAGCAGGGGACTAGCGGGAGGATGGAATGAGCAGTTCTTC. Its translation: CASRGLAGGWNEQFF.

This chain links TRBV6-5 with TRBJ1-2; 10 bases map to TRBD1. Looked up from germline, CDR1 is MNHEY and CDR2 is SVGAGI. The V gene end was trimmed by 0 bases and the J gene end by 5 bases; junction bases not matched to a gene: 0. The CDR3 is made up of 14 amino acids. The CDR3 here is CASSYSGQGYGYTF. As DNA, the CDR3 is TGTGCCAGCAGTTACTCGGGACAGGGGTATGGCTACACCTTC.

The chain employs TRBV6-6 and TRBJ1-1, with D perhaps matching TRBD1 (5 bases). Trimming removed 2 bases from V and 4 bases from J, with 8 bases in between. This CDR3 has 13 residues. CDR1 and CDR2 from the germline V gene are MNHNY and SVGAGI (reference sequence). The CDR3 bases are TGTGCCAGCAGTTACGCAGGGTCCACTGAAGCTTTCTTT. Residues: CASSYAGSTEAFF.